The clone carrying this TCR beta chain was observed once. Libraries were prepared by immunoSEQ multiplex PCR; TCRdb keeps only in-frame clonotypes and omits some of them. Altogether 30,000 to 35,000 clones are present, approximately 91% being singletons, with the ten largest covering nearly 10%. The data are from a study of blood T cell repertoires in COVID-19. Overall study: Acute and convalescent COVID-19 samples came from the United States, Italy and Spain. Nucleic acid was either cDNA or gDNA, and it came from T cells, B-cell-depleted T cells, or PBMCs.

CDR1 WNHNN and CDR2 SYGVQD come from the germline V gene (reference sequence). J gave up 1 base and V 3 bases, and 7 bases lay outside the gene matches. The length of the CDR3 is 17 residues. The receptor comes from a human donor with active COVID-19. The donor label of this sample is uncertain. V usage is TRBV10-1 and J usage is TRBJ2-5; 11 bases align to TRBD2. The sequencing input was peripheral blood. Here the CDR3 DNA reads TGCGCCAGCAGTGACAGTCTACTAGCGGGGGCCCAAGAGACCCAGTACTTC. Translation gives CASSDSLLAGAQETQYF.